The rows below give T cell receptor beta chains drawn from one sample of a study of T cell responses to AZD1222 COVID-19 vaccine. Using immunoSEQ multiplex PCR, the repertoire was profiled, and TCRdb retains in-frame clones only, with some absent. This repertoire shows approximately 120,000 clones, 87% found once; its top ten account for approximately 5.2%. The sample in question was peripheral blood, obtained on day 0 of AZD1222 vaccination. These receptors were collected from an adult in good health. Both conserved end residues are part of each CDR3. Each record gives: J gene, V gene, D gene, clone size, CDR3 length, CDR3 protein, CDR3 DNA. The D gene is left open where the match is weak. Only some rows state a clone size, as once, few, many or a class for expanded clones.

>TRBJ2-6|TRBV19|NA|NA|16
CASSIVQGTGANVLTF
TGTGCCAGTAGTATAGTACAGGGTACTGGGGCCAACGTCCTGACTTTC
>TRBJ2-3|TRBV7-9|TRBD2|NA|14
CASSQRLAIDTQYF
TGTGCCAGCAGCCAGAGACTAGCGATAGATACGCAGTATTTT
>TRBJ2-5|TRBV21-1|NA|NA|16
CARSRTGLAEQETQYF
TGTGCCAGGTCCCGAACGGGACTAGCGGAACAAGAGACCCAGTACTTC
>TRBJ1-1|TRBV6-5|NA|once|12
CASSSKNTEAFF
TGTGCCAGCAGTTCTAAGAACACTGAAGCTTTCTTT
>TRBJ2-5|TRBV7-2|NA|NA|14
CASSWDRGPETQYF
TGTGCCAGCAGCTGGGATCGGGGGCCGGAGACCCAGTACTTC
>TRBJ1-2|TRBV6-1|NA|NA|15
CASSEVAGEGYGYTF
TGTGCCAGCAGTGAAGTGGCAGGGGAAGGGTATGGCTACACCTTC
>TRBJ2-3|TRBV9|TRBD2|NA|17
CASSPRLAGGGTDTQYF
TGTGCCAGCAGCCCCCGACTAGCGGGAGGGGGCACAGATACGCAGTATTTT
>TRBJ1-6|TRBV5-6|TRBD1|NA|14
CASSSDRGNSPLHF
TGTGCCAGCAGCTCTGACAGGGGAAATTCACCCCTCCACTTT
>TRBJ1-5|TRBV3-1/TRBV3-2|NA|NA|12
CASSHLDEPQHF
TGTGCCAGCAGCCACTTAGACGAGCCCCAGCATTTT
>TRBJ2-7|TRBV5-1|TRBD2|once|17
CASSLVGGGAHSYEQYF
TGCGCCAGCAGCTTGGTTGGCGGGGGGGCTCACTCCTACGAGCAGTACTTC
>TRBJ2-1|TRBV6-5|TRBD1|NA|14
CASKVTGASTEQFF
TGTGCCAGCAAGGTTACAGGGGCGAGCACTGAGCAGTTCTTC
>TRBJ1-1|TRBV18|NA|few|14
CASSPPSTRGSAFF
TGTGCCAGCTCACCACCGTCTACGAGAGGATCAGCTTTCTTT
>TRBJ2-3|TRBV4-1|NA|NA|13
CASSGGNTDTQYF
TGCGCCAGCAGTGGGGGGAACACAGATACGCAGTATTTT
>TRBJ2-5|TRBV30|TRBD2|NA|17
CAWSSPRTSRVKETQYF
TGTGCCTGGAGTTCCCCGAGGACTAGCAGGGTGAAAGAGACCCAGTACTTC
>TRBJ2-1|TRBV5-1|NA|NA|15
CASSFGGSSYNEQFF
TGCGCCAGCAGCTTCGGCGGTAGCTCCTACAATGAGCAGTTCTTC
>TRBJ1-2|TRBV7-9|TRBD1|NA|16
CASSLGTGAQNYGYTF
TGTGCCAGCAGCTTAGGGACAGGGGCCCAAAACTATGGCTACACCTTC
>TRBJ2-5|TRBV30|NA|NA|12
CAWSVLLTTQYF
TGTGCCTGGAGTGTACTCCTAACGACCCAGTACTTC
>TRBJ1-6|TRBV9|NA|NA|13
CASSVGGDSPLHF
TGTGCCAGCAGCGTAGGTGGAGATTCACCCCTCCACTTT
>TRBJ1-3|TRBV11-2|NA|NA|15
CASSTAPGSGNTIYF
TGTGCCAGCAGCACGGCTCCCGGCTCTGGAAACACCATATATTTT
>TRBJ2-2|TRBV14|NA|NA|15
CASSQDIGVSGELFF
TGTGCCAGCAGCCAAGATATAGGGGTTTCCGGGGAGCTGTTTTTT
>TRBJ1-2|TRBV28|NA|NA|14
CASSLGSQNYGYTF
TGTGCCAGCAGTTTGGGGTCGCAAAACTATGGCTACACCTTC
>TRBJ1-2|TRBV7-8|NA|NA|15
CASSAQGSFTYGYTF
TGTGCCAGCAGCGCCCAGGGGAGCTTTACCTATGGCTACACCTTC
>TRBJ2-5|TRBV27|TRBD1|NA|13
CASSSGQLETQYF
TGTGCCAGCAGTTCGGGACAGCTAGAGACCCAGTACTTC
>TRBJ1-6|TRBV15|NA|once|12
CATSRANSPLHF
TGTGCCACCAGCAGAGCGAATTCACCCCTCCACTTT
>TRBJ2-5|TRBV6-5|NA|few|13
CASREESGETQYF
TGTGCCAGCAGAGAGGAGTCAGGCGAGACCCAGTACTTC
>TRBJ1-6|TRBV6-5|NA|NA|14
CASSYQGGGSPLHF
TGTGCCAGCAGTTACCAGGGCGGCGGTTCACCCCTCCACTTT
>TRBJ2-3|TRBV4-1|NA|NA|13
CASSQEKSRSQYF
TGCGCCAGCAGCCAAGAGAAGTCTAGGTCACAGTATTTT
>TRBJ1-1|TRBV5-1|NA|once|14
CASNWEAETTEAFF
TGCGCCAGCAACTGGGAGGCAGAAACAACTGAAGCTTTCTTT
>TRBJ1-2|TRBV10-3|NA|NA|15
CAISEFTESNYGYTF
TGTGCCATCAGTGAGTTCACAGAGAGTAACTATGGCTACACCTTC
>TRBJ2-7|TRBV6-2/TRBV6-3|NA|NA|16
CASSYSGTDHSYEQYF
TGTGCCAGCAGTTACTCCGGGACGGACCATTCCTACGAGCAGTACTTC
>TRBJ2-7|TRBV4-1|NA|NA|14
CASSLGTETYEQYF
TGCGCCAGCAGCCTCGGGACTGAAACTTACGAGCAGTACTTC
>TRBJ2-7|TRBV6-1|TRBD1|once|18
CASSDERRHRQGAYEQYF
TGTGCCAGCAGTGACGAAAGGAGGCACCGACAGGGGGCCTACGAGCAGTACTTC
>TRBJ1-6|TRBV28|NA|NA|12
CASSFQEPPLHF
TGTGCCAGCAGTTTTCAGGAGCCACCCCTCCACTTT
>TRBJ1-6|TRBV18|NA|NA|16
CASSLERGGRNSPLHF
TGTGCCAGCTCACTCGAACGTGGGGGGCGCAATTCACCCCTCCACTTT
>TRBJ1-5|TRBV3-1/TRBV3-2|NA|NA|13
CASSQASNQPQHF
TGTGCCAGCAGCCAAGCCAGCAATCAGCCCCAGCATTTT
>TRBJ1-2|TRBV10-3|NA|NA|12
CASYRVTYGYTF
TGTGCTTCCTACCGGGTTACCTATGGCTACACCTTC
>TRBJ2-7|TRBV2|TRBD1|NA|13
CASSVDRVNEQYF
TGTGCCAGCAGTGTAGACAGGGTGAACGAGCAGTACTTC
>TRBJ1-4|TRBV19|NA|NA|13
CASKGTGDEKLFF
TGTGCCAGTAAGGGGACTGGGGATGAAAAACTGTTTTTT
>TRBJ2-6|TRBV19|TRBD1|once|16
CASSRNQGASDNVLTF
TGTGCCAGTAGCCGTAACCAGGGGGCCTCCGACAACGTCCTGACTTTC
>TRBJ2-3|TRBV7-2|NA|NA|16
CASSFPGRGSGDTQYF
TGTGCCAGCAGCTTCCCAGGGAGAGGGTCTGGAGATACGCAGTATTTT
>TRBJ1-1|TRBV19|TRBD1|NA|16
CASKTLTGSMNTEAFF
TGTGCCAGTAAAACCCTGACAGGGTCAATGAACACTGAAGCTTTCTTT
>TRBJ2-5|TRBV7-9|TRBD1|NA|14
CASSTGTGRETQYF
TGTGCCAGCAGTACCGGGACAGGCAGAGAGACCCAGTACTTC
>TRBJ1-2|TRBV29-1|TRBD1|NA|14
CSVEDPTGGYGYTF
TGCAGCGTTGAAGACCCGACAGGGGGCTATGGCTACACCTTC
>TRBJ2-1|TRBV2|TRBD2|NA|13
CASRILAGNEQFF
TGTGCCAGCAGGATACTAGCGGGCAATGAGCAGTTCTTC
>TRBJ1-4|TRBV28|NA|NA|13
CASSFGTNEKLFF
TGTGCCAGTTCCTTCGGCACTAATGAAAAACTGTTTTTT
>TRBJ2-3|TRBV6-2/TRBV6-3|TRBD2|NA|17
CASSTLAGGRYKDTQYF
TGTGCCAGCAGTACTCTAGCGGGGGGGCGGTATAAGGATACGCAGTATTTT
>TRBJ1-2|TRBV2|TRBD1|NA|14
CASSEAEGTGGYTF
TGTGCCAGCAGTGAAGCTGAGGGGACAGGCGGCTACACCTTC
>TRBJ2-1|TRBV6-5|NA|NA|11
CASRSRDEQFF
TGTGCCAGCAGATCTAGGGATGAGCAGTTCTTC